This TCR beta chain stems from a study of glioma-infiltrating T cells (TCRdb year 2016). A note on the overall study: The study sequenced TCR alpha- and beta-chain repertoires from glioma tissue, from non-neoplastic brain tissue and from matched peripheral blood mononuclear cells. To gauge divergence between tissue and blood T-cell populations, every tissue-infiltrating repertoire was compared against the peripheral blood repertoire from the same patient. Three low-grade glioma patients, fewer than 10 primary glioblastoma patients and three non-glioma patients contributing non-neoplastic brain tissue were included in the paired cohort.

TCR alpha and beta CDR3 regions were amplified with the iRepertoire nested amplicon-rescue multiplex PCR (arm-PCR) platform from RNA. For one-step reverse transcription and amplification, roughly 90-400 ng of tissue mRNA or PBMC total RNA was used as input. Following bead purification, Illumina adapters were added by a secondary multiplex PCR, and the libraries were gel-purified between 200 and 400 bp. The libraries contained internal 6-nucleotide barcodes that were used for demultiplexing. The libraries were sequenced on an Illumina MiSeq using 2x220 or 2x250 nucleotide paired-end reads. As for the original processing: Paired reads were merged with FLASH 1.2.11 and aligned to the GRCh37 human genome with BWA-MEM before extracting TRA and TRB reads. V and J assignment used an IMGT-derived reference of cassette sequences and CDR3 motifs that included pseudogenes. Three-frame translation of reads was performed, and productive CDR3s were defined as those with a C...FGXG motif and no stop codons. Clonotypes were defined as unique combinations of V-J cassette pair and CDR3 amino acid sequence. Reads were filtered by Hamming distance, thresholded by each sample's sequence error rate in mapped regions. TCRdb passed the public sequencing reads through fastp at Q25 and MiXCR, retaining productive beta sequences. Each entry is one CDR3 protein sequence, shown with its most common DNA and genes. The V and J calls here are based on TCRdb, not the publication. For this sample the table gives 150,000 to 200,000 distinct CDR3 sequences, of which approximately 30% were detected only once. The ten most abundant clones make up around 20% of the sample.

CDR1 and CDR2 are read off the germline V gene (reference sequence) as LNHDA and SQIVND. The junction shows trimming of 3 bases on V and 10 bases on J, plus 16 bases between the germline ends. The CDR3 covers 14 residues, taking in both the cysteine and the phenylalanine. The kept DNA is CDR3 alone, 42 bases in frame from the first base. This clonotype was recorded many times. Its antigen is still unknown. Per-base qualities were not stored, and no clone one base away is much larger. What the work shows at the level of the full study, not this receptor alone: Tissue and blood shared very few CDR3 sequences, a result attributed to high CDR3 diversity and limited sampling. Group comparisons were based on small numbers of patients: three non-neoplastic, three low-grade glioma and several glioblastoma patients. VJ-independent divergence between tissue and blood was lower than expected in non-neoplastic patients but higher than expected in all gliomas, particularly low-grade gliomas.

Sequencing was carried out using glioma tissue, nonneoplastic brain tissue, or PBMCs (not recorded which). The receptor comes from a human donor with low-grade glioma or glioblastoma, undergoing nonglioma brain surgery, or in good health (not recorded which). The chain is encoded by TRBV19 joined to TRBJ2-1, with TRBD2 perhaps the D gene, on 5 matching bases. The DNA sequence reads TGTGCCAGTAGTATTGCCCTCATGACGGGGGAGCAGTTCTTC. Translated, it reads CASSIALMTGEQFF.